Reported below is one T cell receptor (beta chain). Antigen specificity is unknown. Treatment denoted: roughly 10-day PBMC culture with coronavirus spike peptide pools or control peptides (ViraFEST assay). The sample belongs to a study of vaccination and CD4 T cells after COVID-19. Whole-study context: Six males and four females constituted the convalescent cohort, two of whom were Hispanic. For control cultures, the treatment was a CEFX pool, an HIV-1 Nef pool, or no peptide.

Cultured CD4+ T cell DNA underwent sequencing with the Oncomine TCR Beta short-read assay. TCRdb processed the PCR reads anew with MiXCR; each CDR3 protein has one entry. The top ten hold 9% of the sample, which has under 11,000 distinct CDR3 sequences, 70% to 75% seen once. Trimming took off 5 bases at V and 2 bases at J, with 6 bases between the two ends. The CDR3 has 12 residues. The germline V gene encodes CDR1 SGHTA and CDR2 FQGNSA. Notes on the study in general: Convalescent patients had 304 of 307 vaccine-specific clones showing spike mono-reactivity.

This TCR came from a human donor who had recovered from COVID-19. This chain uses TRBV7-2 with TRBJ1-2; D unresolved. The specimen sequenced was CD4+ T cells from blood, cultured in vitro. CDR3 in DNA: TGTGCCAGCAGCCTCTCGAACTATGGCTACACCTTC. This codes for CASSLSNYGYTF.